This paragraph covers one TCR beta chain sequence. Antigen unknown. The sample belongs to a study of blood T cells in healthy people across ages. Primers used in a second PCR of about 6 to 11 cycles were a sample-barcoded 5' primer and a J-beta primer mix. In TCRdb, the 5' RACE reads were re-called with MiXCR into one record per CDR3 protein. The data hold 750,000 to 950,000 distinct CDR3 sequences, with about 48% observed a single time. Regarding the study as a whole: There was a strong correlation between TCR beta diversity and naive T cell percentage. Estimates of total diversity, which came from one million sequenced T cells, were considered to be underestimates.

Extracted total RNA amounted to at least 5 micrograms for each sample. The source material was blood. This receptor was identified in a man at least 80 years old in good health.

CDR3 residues: CNATRLAGIYEQYF. DNA for the CDR3: TGCAATGCCACGCGACTAGCGGGAATCTACGAGCAGTACTTC. The V call is TRBV20-1, the J call TRBJ2-7, with 11 bases lining up with TRBD2. This CDR3 comprises 14 residues. Germline V CDR1 and CDR2: DFQATT, SNEGSKA (reference sequence).